This TCR beta chain was sequenced during a study of T cells of healthy individuals. Germline assignment: CDR1 LGHNA and CDR2 YSLEER. This CDR3 has 16 residues. Comments on this clonotype: An end of the junction does not agree with germline; a read error may underlie this.

TCRdb itself ran the 5' RACE reads through MiXCR, one entry per CDR3 protein. The repertoire holds tens of thousands of distinct CDR3 sequences, with around 16% as singletons. This chain joins TRBV4-3 and TRBJ2-1; D is ambiguous. The sequence was obtained from a human donor in good health. For the CDR3, the DNA is TGCGCCAGCAGCCAAGACGGCCAGAGCTCCTACAATGATCAGTTCTTC. It codes for CASSQDGQSSYNDQFF.